Sequencing of this T cell receptor beta chain was carried out in a study of radiation and T cells in renal cell carcinoma. Notes on the study in general: Without pretreatment biopsies, baseline tumor clonotype presence was undetermined. From baseline, blood top tumor clonotypes peaked at 2 weeks post-radiation.

CDR3 size: 11 residues. The V and J ends lost 2 bases and 8 bases respectively, with 7 bases between them. The germline V gene has CDR1 MNHEY and CDR2 SVGAGI. TCRdb's table, derived via immunoSEQ multiplex PCR, lists solely in-frame clones and lacks some. The sample lists some 97,000 clones; 70% to 85% were seen once. As for this clone: The antigen is not known.

Specified time point: blood 4 weeks post-SBRT, at nephrectomy. The treatment here: 15 Gy SBRT to primary tumor, nephrectomy 4 weeks later. Nephrectomy followed 15 Gy stereotactic body radiation by 4 weeks. After SBRT, blood was collected at 2 and 4 weeks, plus baseline. The source of this sequence is a man in his fifties or sixties with renal cell carcinoma. The V and J genes are TRBV6-5 and TRBJ2-7; no clear D gene. The source was blood, collected from a patient whose treatment included radiotherapy and nephrectomy. The DNA for the CDR3 is TGTGCCAGCAGTTACAGGCTAAAGCAGTACTTC. Translation: CASSYRLKQYF.